The clone carrying this T cell receptor beta chain was detected only a few times. Its antigen is not identified. Universal primer sites and UMIs were introduced during 5'RACE template-switching synthesis of TCR cDNA. Each CDR3 protein is one row after TCRdb ran MiXCR on the 5' RACE reads. The repertoire holds 400,000 to 450,000 distinct CDR3 sequences, with 15% to 20% as singletons. This sample was taken from a study of T cells after yellow fever vaccination. The CDR3 has 11 residues. V lost 8 bases to trimming and J lost 10 bases, with 15 bases between them. Germline-derived CDR1 and CDR2 are MGHDK and SYGVNS. General study points: Though it reached lower strength, the secondary response hit its peak faster, day 5 versus 15.

V is TRBV25-1 and J is TRBJ2-7, with a tentative D call TRBD2 (6 bases). Source: PBMCs, taken before the yellow fever booster vaccination. The receptor was derived from a man aged 18 to 29 who received the YFV17D yellow fever vaccine. The CDR3 coding sequence is TGTGCCAGCTTTGGAGCGGGTTATCAGTACTTC. This gives the protein CASFGAGYQYF.